This T cell receptor beta chain was observed in a study of blood T cell repertoires in COVID-19. Study overall: Sites across the United States, Italy and Spain contributed samples from acute and convalescent COVID-19. PBMCs, B-cell-depleted T cells, or T cells were the source of the cDNA or gDNA that made up the material.

As handled by the study authors: The assay estimated nucleated cells by amplifying reference gene primers. Clones were read by immunoSEQ multiplex PCR, and TCRdb kept only the in-frame ones, dropping some. V and J calls and clone size follow that table, whereas D and trimming were derived from the DNA. The sample includes around 120,000 clones, 90% of them seen just once. The source is a man between 45 and 60 years old with active COVID-19. Material: peripheral blood.

CDR3 bases: TGTGCTAGTGGTCGGGGACAGGGACAAGAGACCCAGTACTTC. Protein: CASGRGQGQETQYF. V gene TRBV12-5 combines with J gene TRBJ2-5, with 9 bases aligning to TRBD1. Germline assignment: CDR1 LGHNT and CDR2 FRNRAP. The CDR3 has 14 residues. Trimming took 5 bases from V and 2 from J; bases not matched to a gene: 3.